The rows below give T cell receptor beta chains drawn from one sample of a study of T-cell memory formation after mild COVID-19. TCRdb redid the calling of the 5' RACE reads with MiXCR, one entry per CDR3 protein. This table has approximately 500,000 distinct CDR3 sequences, 25% appearing once. Sample: PBMCs or a T cell subset sorted from them (not recorded which). These receptors were taken from an adult woman who had mild COVID-19 (a few samples of this study predate the infection). Cell type and time point are not known. Each CDR3 is given without its conserved first and last residue.

CDR3 length	V gene	J gene	CDR3 protein
9	TRBV6-1	TRBJ1-2	ASSTNYGYT
11	TRBV4-1	TRBJ2-3	ASSRSITDTQY
13	TRBV7-7	TRBJ2-2	ASSPVASGTGELF
10	TRBV5-1	TRBJ2-7	ASSLQGDEQY
12	TRBV7-9	TRBJ2-3	ASSLGLVAETQY
16	TRBV15	TRBJ2-1	ATSRDRASGGVYNEQF
10	TRBV20-1	TRBJ2-3	SAIYMTDTQY
12	TRBV6-5	TRBJ2-4	ASSYSGGRNIQY
13	TRBV9	TRBJ2-1	ASSVDGSVYNEQF
14	TRBV11-2	TRBJ2-1	ASSSRQTWYYNEQF
13	TRBV5-1	TRBJ2-3	ASSPGVGRTDTQY
12	TRBV4-1	TRBJ2-5	ASSQDLDKETQY
13	TRBV28	TRBJ2-3	ASSLGTSFTDTQY
15	TRBV7-2	TRBJ2-5	ASSLFGAGGGGETQY
12	TRBV7-3	TRBJ2-3	ASSSLGGADTQY
13	TRBV2	TRBJ1-5	ASIRERDLMQPQH
14	TRBV29-1	TRBJ2-1	SVERWGQGAVNEQF
11	TRBV6-4	TRBJ2-7	ASSSTSSYEQY
13	TRBV9	TRBJ1-4	ASSVATATNEKLF
11	TRBV29-1	TRBJ2-7	SVSPSGAYEQY
12	TRBV7-2	TRBJ2-7	ASSFGQGNYEQY
10	TRBV7-2	TRBJ2-3	AISTGEGPQY
12	TRBV12-3/TRBV12-4	TRBJ2-2	ASSLAQGTGELF
12	TRBV5-1	TRBJ2-1	ASSPQGVYNEQF
11	TRBV18	TRBJ1-4	ASSPNMNEKLF
10	TRBV20-1	TRBJ2-1	SASGTGTEQF
14	TRBV12-3/TRBV12-4	TRBJ2-6	ASSFSTGSGANVLT
15	TRBV3-1	TRBJ2-1	ASSQLATGARSNEQF
12	TRBV12-3/TRBV12-4	TRBJ1-5	ASSPRGYDQPQH
13	TRBV5-4	TRBJ1-1	ASRPTGPPDTEAF
8	TRBV30	TRBJ1-1	AWSKTEAF
10	TRBV11-2	TRBJ2-3	ASSLDEGPPY
13	TRBV4-1	TRBJ1-4	ASRTGPATNEKLF
11	TRBV19	TRBJ1-4	ASRNGFNEKLF
16	TRBV9	TRBJ1-6	ASSVGGAAGSNNSPLH
14	TRBV21-1	TRBJ2-1	ASSNVAQGRHNEQF
12	TRBV6-6	TRBJ2-2	ASSYSLGAGELF
13	TRBV20-1	TRBJ2-2	SARNSGTGSGELF
12	TRBV19	TRBJ2-7	ASSMGGTPTKQY